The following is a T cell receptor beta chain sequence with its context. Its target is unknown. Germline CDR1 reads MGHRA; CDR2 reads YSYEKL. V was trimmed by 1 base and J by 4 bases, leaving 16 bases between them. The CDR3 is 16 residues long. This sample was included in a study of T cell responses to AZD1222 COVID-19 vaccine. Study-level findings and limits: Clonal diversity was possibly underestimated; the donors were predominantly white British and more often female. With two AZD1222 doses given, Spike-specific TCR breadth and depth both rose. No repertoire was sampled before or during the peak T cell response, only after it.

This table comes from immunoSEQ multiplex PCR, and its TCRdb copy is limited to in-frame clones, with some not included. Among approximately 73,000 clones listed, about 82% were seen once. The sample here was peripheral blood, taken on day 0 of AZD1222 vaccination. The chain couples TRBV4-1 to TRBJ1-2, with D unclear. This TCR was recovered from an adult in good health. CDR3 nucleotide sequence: TGCGCCAGCAGCCAAGTCCTTCGACCTGGGAGCTATGGCTACACCTTC. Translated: CASSQVLRPGSYGYTF.